The 17 T cell receptor beta chains in this list originate from one sample, sequenced in a study of Graves' ophthalmopathy and Graves' hyperthyroidism. RNA transcripts yielded amplified TCR beta CDR3 regions. The library came from an HTBI-primed first-round RT-PCR and a second-round multiplex PCR. MiXCR, run by TCRdb on the multiplex PCR reads, gives a single entry per CDR3 protein. This table has about 150,000 distinct CDR3 sequences, 30% to 45% appearing once. Sequencing used peripheral blood. Receptor source: a woman in her 40s with Graves' ophthalmopathy.

CDR3 in DNA: TGTGCCAGCAGCCCCTGGGACAACTCCTACGAGCAGTACTTC. It specifies CASSPWDNSYEQYF. This chain joins TRBV11-1 and TRBJ2-7; D possibly corresponds to TRBD1 (6 bases). Germline V gene sequence: CDR1 SGHAT, CDR2 FQDESV (reference sequence). This CDR3 has 14 amino acids. Trimming shortened V by 5 bases and J by 0 bases, and 11 bases separated the two germline ends.

The chain employs TRBV20-1 and TRBJ1-1; a possible D gene is TRBD1 (5 bases). The length of the CDR3 is 13 residues. The V gene lost 3 bases and the J gene lost 1 base, with 9 bases spanning the gap. CDR1 DFQATT and CDR2 SNEGSKA come from the germline V gene (reference sequence). As DNA, the CDR3 is TGCAGTGCTAGCAGGGAAAGGAACACTGAAGCTTTCTTT. It is translated as CSASRERNTEAFF.

This clonotype was detected only a few times. The gene calls are TRBV2 and TRBJ2-2; D is unclear. V was trimmed by 5 bases and J by 5 bases, leaving 9 bases between them. The CDR3 sequence is 13 residues long. Germline-derived CDR1 and CDR2 are SNHLY and FYNNEI. The CDR3 loop reads CASSIQETGELFF. The CDR3 DNA is TGTGCCAGCAGTATCCAGGAGACCGGGGAGCTGTTTTTT.

The V call is TRBV20-1, the J call TRBJ1-2, with 12 bases aligning to TRBD1. The germline CDR1 and CDR2 sequences are DFQATT and SNEGSKA (reference sequence). The CDR3 runs to 15 residues. The ends lost 2 bases at V and 4 bases at J; junction bases unmatched: 5. CDR3: CSARKGQGASYGYTF. For the CDR3, the DNA is TGCAGTGCTAGAAAGGGACAGGGGGCGTCCTATGGCTACACCTTC.

Many counts were recorded for this clonotype. A read error may produce the germline difference seen at one junction end. The V gene is TRBV2, the J gene TRBJ2-2; D is ambiguous. The CDR3 loop spans 12 amino acids. Germline assignment: CDR1 SNHLY and CDR2 FYNNEI. The CDR3 here is CASREAIGELFF. CDR3 in DNA: TGTGCCAGCAGAGAAGCAATCGGGGAGCTGTTTTTT.

This clonotype was detected ten times or more. The chain combines TRBV29-1 with TRBJ1-1; the D is unclear. Between the trimmed V and J ends, which lost 7 bases and 4 bases, there was a span of 10 bases. Germline V lookup: CDR1 SQVTM, CDR2 ANQGSEA. The CDR3 length is 11 residues. CDR3 coding DNA: TGCAGCGCTACCGTGGGCACTGAAGCTTTCTTT. Translation gives CSATVGTEAFF. Full variable domain (remainder filled in from reference TRBV29-1 and TRBJ1-1): SAVISQKPSRDICQRGTSLTIQCQVDSQVTMMFWYRQQPGQSLTLIATANQGSEATYESGFVIDKFPISRPNLTFSTLTVSNMSPEDSSIYLCSATVGTEAFFGQGTRLTVV.

The V gene is TRBV6-1, the J gene TRBJ1-5, with unresolved D. The V gene's germline CDR1 is MNHNS and CDR2 SASEGT. The CDR3 loop spans 13 amino acids. Trimming shortened V by 8 bases and J by 3 bases, and 11 bases separated the two germline ends. The CDR3 loop reads CASGREINQPQHF. Here the CDR3 DNA reads TGTGCCAGCGGACGGGAGATCAATCAGCCCCAGCATTTT.

A remark on this clonotype: Mismatch with germline at one junction end may stem from a read error. V usage is TRBV10-3 and J usage is TRBJ2-5, with a tentative D call TRBD1 (5 bases). The CDR3 is 14 residues long. Germline values: CDR1 ENHRY, CDR2 SYGVKD. The CDR3 region is CASISAGIEETRYF. The CDR3 DNA reads as TGTGCCAGCATTTCAGCAGGGATAGAGGAGACCCGGTACTTC.

The V gene is TRBV28, the J gene TRBJ1-1; D remains ambiguous. Per the germline V gene, CDR1 is MDHEN and CDR2 is SYDVKM. Trimming cost V 1 base and J 7 bases, with 13 bases left between them. This CDR3 has 14 residues. The CDR3 sequence is CASSLLGGRIEAFF. The CDR3 region has the DNA TGTGCCAGCAGTTTATTGGGTGGTCGTATTGAAGCTTTCTTT.

This clonotype was counted many times. The chain has TRBV14 and TRBJ1-1, with D unresolved. V dropped 5 bases and J dropped 8 bases, with 15 bases sitting between them. Germline CDR1 and CDR2: SGHDN and FVKESK. The length of the CDR3 is 13 residues. The CDR3 sequence is CASSSTTGSEAFF. The CDR3 DNA reads TGTGCCAGCAGCTCCACGACCGGGAGCGAAGCTTTCTTT.

This clonotype was found many times. The rearrangement links TRBV18 to TRBJ1-1; D is unclear. The CDR3 loop spans 14 amino acids. Germline V CDR1 and CDR2: KGHSH, LQKENI. V lost 3 bases to trimming and J lost 4 bases, with 12 bases between them. For the CDR3, the DNA is TGTGCCAGCTCACCCTCAGCCCTGGGCACTGAAGCTTTCTTT. Its protein product is CASSPSALGTEAFF. Complete variable domain (other parts from reference TRBV18 and TRBJ1-1): NAGVMQNPRHLVRRRGQEARLRCSPMKGHSHVYWYRQLPEEGLKFMVYLQKENIIDESGMPKERFSAEFPKEGPSILRIQQVVRGDSAAYFCASSPSALGTEAFFGQGTRLTVV.

In this sample, this clonotype turned up many times. The chain joins TRBV27 to TRBJ2-5, with D tentatively TRBD2 (6 bases). Trimming took 3 bases from V and 5 from J, leaving 19 bases between them. Germline CDR1 MNHEY, CDR2 SMNVEV (reference sequence). This CDR3 has 16 amino acids. CDR3 bases: TGTGCCAGCAGTTTCCGGGACGGAGGAGGGCGGGAGACCCAGTACTTC. This sequence encodes CASSFRDGGGRETQYF.

This clonotype showed up just a few times. The chain couples TRBV24-1 to TRBJ1-2; unclear D gene. The CDR3 runs to 14 residues. CDR1 is KGHDR and CDR2 is SFDVKD in the germline V gene. V lost 5 bases and J 8 bases, leaving 17 bases between the germline ends. DNA for the CDR3: TGTGCCACCAGTGTTGACGGAACCTCTAGGGGCTACACCTTC. This translates into CATSVDGTSRGYTF.

This clonotype was recorded at least ten times. This chain joins TRBV7-9 and TRBJ1-1, with no clear D. V lost 10 bases to trimming and J lost 8 bases, with 8 bases between them. Per the germline V gene, CDR1 is SEHNR and CDR2 is FQNEAQ (reference sequence). CDR3 size: 9 residues. CDR3 sequence (DNA): TGTGCCACCGAAGGGGAAGCTTTCTTT. It specifies CATEGEAFF. The full variable domain, rest sourced from reference TRBV7-9 and TRBJ1-1, is DTGVSQNPRHKITKRGQNVTFRCDPISEHNRLYWYRQTLGQGPEFLTYFQNEAQLEKSRLLSDRFSAERPKGSFSTLEIQRTEQGDSAMYLCATEGEAFFGQGTRLTVV.

CDR3 amino acids: CASSEEGQPQHF. The CDR3 nucleotides read TGTGCCAGCAGTGAAGAGGGACAGCCCCAGCATTTT. The V gene is TRBV6-1, the J gene TRBJ1-5; D is uncertain. The CDR3 is 12 residues long. V lost 1 base, J lost 7 bases, and 5 bases lay in between. CDR1 and CDR2 (germline): MNHNS, SASEGT.

This clonotype showed up many times. V usage is TRBV7-8 and J usage is TRBJ1-1, with no clear D. This CDR3 is 13 amino acids long. Germline V lookup: CDR1 SGHVS, CDR2 FQNEAQ. With 5 bases removed from V and 1 base from J, the gap between germline ends came to 8 bases. CDR3 loop: CASSTRRNTEAFF. As DNA, the CDR3 is TGTGCCAGCAGCACAAGAAGGAACACTGAAGCTTTCTTT.

This clonotype has at least ten counts. The chain has TRBV28 and TRBJ1-2; 7 bases agree with TRBD1. The CDR3 length is 15 residues. V trimming: 6 bases; J trimming: 6 bases; junction bases outside the gene matches: 13. Germline CDR1 reads MDHEN; CDR2 reads SYDVKM. The CDR3 loop is CASRPNTGAVHGYTF. CDR3 nucleotide sequence: TGTGCCAGCAGACCTAATACAGGGGCGGTTCATGGCTACACCTTC.